This record covers a single T cell receptor (beta chain). Researchers sorted participants into cohorts using their self-reported clinical history. This sample was taken from a study of blood T cell repertoires in COVID-19. Study-wide context: Sites across the United States, Italy and Spain contributed samples from acute and convalescent COVID-19. From T cells, B-cell-depleted T cells, or PBMCs came the material, which was cDNA or gDNA.

Authors' analysis steps: Amplification of reference gene primers provided the estimated nucleated cell counts. This table comes from immunoSEQ multiplex PCR, and its TCRdb copy is limited to in-frame clones, with some not included. That table gives V, J and clone size, and the DNA gave D and trimming. The table records some 330,000 clones, more than 85% of them present only once. Per the germline V gene, CDR1 is SEHNR and CDR2 is FQNEAQ (reference sequence). V lost 6 bases, J lost 1 base, and 10 bases stayed unmatched. This CDR3 is 17 amino acids long. The sequenced sample was PBMCs or T cells enriched from blood (not recorded which). The clonotype was recovered from a woman aged 25 to 39 who had recovered from COVID-19. The V gene is TRBV7-9, the J gene TRBJ2-2, with 8 bases matching TRBD1. CDR3 protein: CASRLATGTGNTGELFF. The CDR3 DNA is TGTGCCAGCAGATTGGCAACCGGGACAGGGAACACCGGGGAGCTGTTTTTT.